The clone carrying this T cell receptor (beta chain) was seen just once. Its antigen is currently unknown. The CDR3 is made up of 15 amino acids. V gave up 1 base and J gave up 4 bases; unmatched junction bases: 6. Germline assignment: CDR1 MNHEY and CDR2 SMNVEV (reference sequence). These data are taken from a study of T cell clones after liver transplantation. Study as a whole: TCRbeta sequencing after a pre-transplant mixed lymphocyte reaction identified graft-donor-reactive clones, later tracked in post-transplant blood. Three of the eight recipients were HCV-positive; the rest had non-autoimmune, non-viral transplant indications.

The data were produced by immunoSEQ multiplex PCR, yet TCRdb's version contains in-frame clones alone and is incomplete. The sample has more than 95,000 clones, 82% seen once. Regarding the study as a whole: Compared with third party-reactive sequences, donor-reactive ones declined more, independent of withdrawal success.

Sample: CD4+ T cells from blood, taken before liver transplant. The receptor's source is a human donor who received a liver transplant. The chain carries TRBV27 and TRBJ1-2; 7 positions agree with TRBD1. This CDR3 reads CASSLYKTGAYGYTF. For the CDR3, the DNA is TGTGCCAGCAGTTTATACAAAACAGGGGCCTATGGCTACACCTTC.